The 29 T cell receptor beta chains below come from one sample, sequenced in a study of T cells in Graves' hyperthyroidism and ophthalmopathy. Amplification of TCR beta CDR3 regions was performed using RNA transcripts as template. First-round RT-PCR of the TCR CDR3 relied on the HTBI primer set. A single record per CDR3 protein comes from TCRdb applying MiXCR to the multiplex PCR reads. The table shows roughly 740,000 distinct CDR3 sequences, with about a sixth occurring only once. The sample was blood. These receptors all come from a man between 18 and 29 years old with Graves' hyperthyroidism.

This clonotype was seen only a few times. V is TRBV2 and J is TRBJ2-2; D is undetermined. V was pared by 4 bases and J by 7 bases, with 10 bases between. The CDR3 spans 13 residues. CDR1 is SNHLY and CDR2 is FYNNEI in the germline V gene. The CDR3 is CASSAGGFGELFF. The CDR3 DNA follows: TGTGCCAGCAGTGCAGGTGGCTTCGGGGAGCTGTTTTTT. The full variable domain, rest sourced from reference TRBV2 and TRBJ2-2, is EPEVTQTPSHQVTQMGQEVILRCVPISNHLYFYWYRQILGQKVEFLVSFYNNEISEKSEIFDDQFSVERPDGSNFTLKIRSTKLEDSAMYFCASSAGGFGELFFGEGSRLTVL.

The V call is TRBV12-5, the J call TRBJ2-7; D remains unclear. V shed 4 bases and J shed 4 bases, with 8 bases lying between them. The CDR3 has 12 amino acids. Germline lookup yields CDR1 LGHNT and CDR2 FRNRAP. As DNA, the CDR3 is TGTGCTAGTGGTTCCATCATTTACGAGCAGTACTTC. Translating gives CASGSIIYEQYF.

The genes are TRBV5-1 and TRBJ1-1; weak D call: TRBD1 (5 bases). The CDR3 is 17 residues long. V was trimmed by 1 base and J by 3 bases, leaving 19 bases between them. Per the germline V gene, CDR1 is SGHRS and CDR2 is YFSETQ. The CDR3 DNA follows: TGCGCCAGCAGCTTGCAGGGCTTATTAAACCGGGACACTGAAGCTTTCTTT. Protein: CASSLQGLLNRDTEAFF.

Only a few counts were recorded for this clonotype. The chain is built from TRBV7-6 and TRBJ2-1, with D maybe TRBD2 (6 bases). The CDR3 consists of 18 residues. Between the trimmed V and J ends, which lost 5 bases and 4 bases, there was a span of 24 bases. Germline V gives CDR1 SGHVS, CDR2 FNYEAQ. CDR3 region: CASSPPTGDGSGYNEQFF. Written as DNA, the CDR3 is TGTGCCAGCAGCCCCCCGACGGGAGATGGTTCTGGGTACAATGAGCAGTTCTTC.

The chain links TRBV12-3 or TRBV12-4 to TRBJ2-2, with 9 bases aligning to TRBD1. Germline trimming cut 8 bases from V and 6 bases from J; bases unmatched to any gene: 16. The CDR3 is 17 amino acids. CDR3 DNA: TGTGCCAGCGGTCCGATCGACGGGACAGGGAAGGCCGGGGAGCTGTTTTTT. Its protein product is CASGPIDGTGKAGELFF.

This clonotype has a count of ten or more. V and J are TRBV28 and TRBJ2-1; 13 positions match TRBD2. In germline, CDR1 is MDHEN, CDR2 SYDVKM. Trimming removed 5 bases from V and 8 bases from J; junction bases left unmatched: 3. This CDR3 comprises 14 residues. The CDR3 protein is CASSGLAGEDEQFF. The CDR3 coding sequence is TGTGCCAGCAGTGGACTAGCGGGAGAGGATGAGCAGTTCTTC. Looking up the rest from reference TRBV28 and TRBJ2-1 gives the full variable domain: DVKVTQSSRYLVKRTGEKVFLECVQDMDHENMFWYRQDPGLGLRLIYFSYDVKMKEKGDIPEGYSVSREKKERFSLILESASTNQTSMYLCASSGLAGEDEQFFGPGTRLTVL.

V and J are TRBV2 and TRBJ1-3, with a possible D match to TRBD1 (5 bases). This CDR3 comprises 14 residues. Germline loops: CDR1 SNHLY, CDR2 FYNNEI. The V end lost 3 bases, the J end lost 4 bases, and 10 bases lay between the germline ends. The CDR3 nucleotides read TGTGCCAGCAGTGAGCAGGGTAAAGGAAACACCATATATTTT. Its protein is CASSEQGKGNTIYF. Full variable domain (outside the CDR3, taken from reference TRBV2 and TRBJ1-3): EPEVTQTPSHQVTQMGQEVILRCVPISNHLYFYWYRQILGQKVEFLVSFYNNEISEKSEIFDDQFSVERPDGSNFTLKIRSTKLEDSAMYFCASSEQGKGNTIYFGEGSWLTVV.

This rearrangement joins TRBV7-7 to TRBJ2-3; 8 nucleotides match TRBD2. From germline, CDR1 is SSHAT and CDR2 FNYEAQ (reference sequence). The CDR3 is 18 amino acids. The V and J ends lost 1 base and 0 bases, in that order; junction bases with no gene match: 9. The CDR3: CASSLGGGTSGSTDTQYF. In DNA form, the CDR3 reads TGTGCCAGCAGCTTAGGGGGTGGTACTAGCGGTAGCACAGATACGCAGTATTTT.

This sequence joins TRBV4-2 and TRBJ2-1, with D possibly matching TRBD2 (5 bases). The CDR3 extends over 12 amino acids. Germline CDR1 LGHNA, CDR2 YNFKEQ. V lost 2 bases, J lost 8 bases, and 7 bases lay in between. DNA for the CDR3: TGTGCCAGCAGCCAAAGCGGTCATGAGCAGTTCTTC. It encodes CASSQSGHEQFF.

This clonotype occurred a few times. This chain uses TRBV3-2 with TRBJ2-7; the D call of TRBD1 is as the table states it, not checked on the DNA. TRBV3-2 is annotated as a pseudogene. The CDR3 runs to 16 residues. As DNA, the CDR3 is TGTGCCAGCAGCCAAGATCTCAGGAGGCCCTCCTACGAGCAGTACTTC. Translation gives CASSQDLRRPSYEQYF.

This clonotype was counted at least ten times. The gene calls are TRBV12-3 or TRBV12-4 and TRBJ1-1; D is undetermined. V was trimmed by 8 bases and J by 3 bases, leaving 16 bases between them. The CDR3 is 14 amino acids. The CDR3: CASSQSRSDTEAFF. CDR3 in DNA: TGTGCCAGCTCCCAGTCAAGGTCGGACACTGAAGCTTTCTTT.

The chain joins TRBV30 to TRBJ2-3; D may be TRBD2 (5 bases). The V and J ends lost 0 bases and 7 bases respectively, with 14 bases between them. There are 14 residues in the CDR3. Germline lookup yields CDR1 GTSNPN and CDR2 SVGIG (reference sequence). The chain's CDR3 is CAWSVGGGANTQYF. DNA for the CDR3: TGTGCCTGGAGTGTAGGTGGAGGCGCGAATACGCAGTATTTT.

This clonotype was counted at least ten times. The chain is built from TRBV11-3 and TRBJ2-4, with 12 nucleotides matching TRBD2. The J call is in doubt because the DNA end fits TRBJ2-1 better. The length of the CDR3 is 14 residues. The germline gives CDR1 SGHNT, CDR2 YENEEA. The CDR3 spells CASSLVLAGGLQFF. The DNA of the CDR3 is TGTGCCAGCAGCTTAGTACTAGCGGGAGGCCTTCAGTTCTTC.

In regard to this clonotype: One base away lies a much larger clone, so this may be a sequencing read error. The CDR3 DNA is TGTGCCAGCAGTTACTTTGGCAATGAGCAGTTCTTC. Translated: CASSYFGNEQFF. V gene TRBV6-5 combines with J gene TRBJ2-1; D unresolved. Trimming pared 1 base from V and 6 bases from J, leaving 4 bases between. From germline, CDR1 is MNHEY and CDR2 SVGAGI. CDR3 length: 12 residues.

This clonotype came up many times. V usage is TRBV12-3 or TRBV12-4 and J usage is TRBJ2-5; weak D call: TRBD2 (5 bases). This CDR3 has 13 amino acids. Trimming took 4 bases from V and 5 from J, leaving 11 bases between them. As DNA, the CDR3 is TGTGCCAGCAGTTCTCGAGGGTTGGAGACCCAGTACTTC. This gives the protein CASSSRGLETQYF.

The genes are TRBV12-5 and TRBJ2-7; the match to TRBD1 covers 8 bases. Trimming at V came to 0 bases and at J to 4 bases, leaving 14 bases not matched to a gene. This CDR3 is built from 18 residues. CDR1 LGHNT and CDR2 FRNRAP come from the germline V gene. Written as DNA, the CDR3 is TGTGCTAGTGGTTTGGTAAGGTTGGGTGGGGACAGGCAATACGAGCAGTACTTC. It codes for CASGLVRLGGDRQYEQYF.

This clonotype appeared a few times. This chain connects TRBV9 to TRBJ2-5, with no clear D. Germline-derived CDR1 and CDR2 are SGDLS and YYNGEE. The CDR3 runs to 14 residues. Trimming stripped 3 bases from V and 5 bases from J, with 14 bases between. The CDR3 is CASSAGSVGETQYF. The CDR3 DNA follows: TGTGCCAGCAGCGCCGGGTCGGTGGGGGAGACCCAGTACTTC.

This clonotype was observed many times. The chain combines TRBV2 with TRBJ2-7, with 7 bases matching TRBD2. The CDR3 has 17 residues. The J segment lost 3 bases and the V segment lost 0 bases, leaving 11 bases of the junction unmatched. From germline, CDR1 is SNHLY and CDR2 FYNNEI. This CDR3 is CASSEAPRQAGLYEQYF. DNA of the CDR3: TGTGCCAGCAGTGAAGCGCCCCGGCAAGCGGGGCTCTACGAGCAGTACTTC.

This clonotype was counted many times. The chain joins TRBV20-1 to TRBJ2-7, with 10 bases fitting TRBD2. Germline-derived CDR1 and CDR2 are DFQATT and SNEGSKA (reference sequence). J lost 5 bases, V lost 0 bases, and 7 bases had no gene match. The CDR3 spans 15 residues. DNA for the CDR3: TGCAGTGCTAGAGATAGAACTAGCGGGAAGGACGAGCAGTACTTC. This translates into CSARDRTSGKDEQYF.

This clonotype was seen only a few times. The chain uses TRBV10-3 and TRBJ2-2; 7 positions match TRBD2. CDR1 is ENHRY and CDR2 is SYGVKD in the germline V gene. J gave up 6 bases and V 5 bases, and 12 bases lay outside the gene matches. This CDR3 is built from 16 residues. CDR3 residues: CAISTPGLTPAGELFF. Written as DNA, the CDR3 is TGTGCCATCAGTACACCGGGACTAACCCCTGCCGGGGAGCTGTTTTTT.

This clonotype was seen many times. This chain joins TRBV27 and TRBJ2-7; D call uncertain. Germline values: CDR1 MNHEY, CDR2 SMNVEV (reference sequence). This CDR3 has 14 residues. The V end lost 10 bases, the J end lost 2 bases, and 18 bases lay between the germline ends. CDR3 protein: CATKPGYNAYEQYF. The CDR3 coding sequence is TGTGCCACCAAGCCGGGCTACAACGCCTACGAGCAGTACTTC.

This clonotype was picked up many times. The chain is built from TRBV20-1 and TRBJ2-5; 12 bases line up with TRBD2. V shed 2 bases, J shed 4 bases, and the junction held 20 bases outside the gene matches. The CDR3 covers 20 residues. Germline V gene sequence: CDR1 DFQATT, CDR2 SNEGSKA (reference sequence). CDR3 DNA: TGCAGTGCTAGACCTAATGGACTAGCGGGAATTCGAGTGGGTAGAGAGACCCAGTACTTC. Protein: CSARPNGLAGIRVGRETQYF.

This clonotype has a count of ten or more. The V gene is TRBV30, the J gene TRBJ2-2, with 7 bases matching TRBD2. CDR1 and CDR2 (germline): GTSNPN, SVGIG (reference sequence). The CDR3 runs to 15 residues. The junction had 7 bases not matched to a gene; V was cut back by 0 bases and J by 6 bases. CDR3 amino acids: CAWSVTQGGAGELFF. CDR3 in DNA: TGTGCCTGGAGTGTAACCCAGGGAGGGGCCGGGGAGCTGTTTTTT.

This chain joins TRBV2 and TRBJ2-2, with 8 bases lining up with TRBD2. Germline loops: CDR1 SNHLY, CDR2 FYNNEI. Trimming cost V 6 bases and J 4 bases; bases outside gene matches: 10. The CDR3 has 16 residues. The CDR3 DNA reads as TGTGCCAGCAGGGCAATGAGCGGGGGTTTCACCGGGGAGCTGTTTTTT. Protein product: CASRAMSGGFTGELFF.

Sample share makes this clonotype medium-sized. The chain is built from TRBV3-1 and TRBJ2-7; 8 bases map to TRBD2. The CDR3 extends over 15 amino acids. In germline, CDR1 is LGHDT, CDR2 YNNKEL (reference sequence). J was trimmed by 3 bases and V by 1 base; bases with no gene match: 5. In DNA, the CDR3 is TGTGCCAGCAGCCAAGGACTAGCGATTTACTACGAGCAGTACTTC. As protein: CASSQGLAIYYEQYF.

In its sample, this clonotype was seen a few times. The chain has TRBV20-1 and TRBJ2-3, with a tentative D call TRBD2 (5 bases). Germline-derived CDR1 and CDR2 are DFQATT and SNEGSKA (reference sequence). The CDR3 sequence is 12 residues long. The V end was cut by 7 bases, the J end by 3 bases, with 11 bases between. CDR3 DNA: TGCAGTGGACGCGGCGGGACAGATACGCAGTATTTT. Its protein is CSGRGGTDTQYF.

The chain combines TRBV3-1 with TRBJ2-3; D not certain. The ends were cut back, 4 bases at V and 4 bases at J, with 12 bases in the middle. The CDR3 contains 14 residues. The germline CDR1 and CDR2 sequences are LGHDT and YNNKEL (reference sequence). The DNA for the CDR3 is TGTGCCAGCAGCCGAATCTCCGGGCCAGATACGCAGTATTTT. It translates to CASSRISGPDTQYF.

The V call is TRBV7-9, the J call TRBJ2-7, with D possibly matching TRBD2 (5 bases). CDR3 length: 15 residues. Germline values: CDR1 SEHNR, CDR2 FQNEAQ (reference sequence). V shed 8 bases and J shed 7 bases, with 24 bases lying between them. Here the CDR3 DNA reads TGTGCCAGCGATCCTCTCGGGCTAGTAGAGGGTGAGCAGTACTTC. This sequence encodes CASDPLGLVEGEQYF.

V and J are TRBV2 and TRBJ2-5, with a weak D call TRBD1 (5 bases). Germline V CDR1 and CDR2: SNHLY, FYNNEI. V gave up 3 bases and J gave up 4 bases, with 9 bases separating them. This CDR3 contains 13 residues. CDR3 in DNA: TGTGCCAGCAGTGACCAGGGAAGAGAGACCCAGTACTTC. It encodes CASSDQGRETQYF.